This passage covers 32 T cell receptor beta chains from one sample sequenced in a study of blood T cell repertoires in COVID-19. Clones were sequenced by immunoSEQ multiplex PCR, and TCRdb holds only the in-frame ones, with some missing. The sample lists 150,000 or so clones, 85% to 90% occurring once. The sample was peripheral blood. The source of these receptors is a woman aged 35 to 49 with acute or convalescent COVID-19.

This clone was recorded once. The CDR3 nucleotides read TGTGCCAGCAGCTCCGGACAGGGATACACCGGGGAGCTGTTTTTT. Its translation is CASSSGQGYTGELFF. The chain combines TRBV2 with TRBJ2-2; 8 bases line up with TRBD1. The CDR3 length is 15 residues. V lost 6 bases and J lost 3; bases outside the gene matches: 6. Germline CDR1 is SNHLY and CDR2 is FYNNEI.

This rearrangement joins TRBV29-1 to TRBJ1-1, with no clear D. This CDR3 spans 13 amino acids. From germline, CDR1 is SQVTM and CDR2 ANQGSEA. Between the trimmed V and J ends, which lost 3 bases and 2 bases, there was a span of 10 bases. The CDR3 is CSVDRGANTEAFF. CDR3 coding DNA: TGCAGCGTTGACCGGGGAGCAAACACTGAAGCTTTCTTT.

The V call is TRBV29-1, the J call TRBJ2-7; a possible D gene is TRBD2 (6 bases). From germline, CDR1 is SQVTM and CDR2 ANQGSEA. This CDR3 is 14 amino acids long. V was trimmed by 1 base and J by 1 base, leaving 11 bases between them. CDR3 DNA: TGCAGCGTTGAAGGTGGAGGGAAATCCTACGAGCAGTACTTC. Amino acids: CSVEGGGKSYEQYF.

This chain links TRBV9 with TRBJ2-5; 9 bases line up with TRBD2. The CDR3 runs 16 residues. Germline CDR1 is SGDLS and CDR2 is YYNGEE. The ends lost 0 bases at V and 2 bases at J; junction bases unmatched: 5. CDR3 bases: TGTGCCAGCAGCGTAGCACTAGCGGGTTTACAAGAGACCCAGTACTTC. Encoded protein: CASSVALAGLQETQYF.

The V and J genes are TRBV9 and TRBJ1-2; 7 bases line up with TRBD1. The V gene end was trimmed by 5 bases and the J gene end by 4 bases; junction bases not matched to a gene: 17. From germline, CDR1 is SGDLS and CDR2 YYNGEE. The CDR3 contains 17 residues. The CDR3 region is CASRPEGARLSTYGYTF. In nucleotides, the CDR3 is TGTGCCAGCAGGCCTGAGGGGGCTCGACTCTCAACCTATGGCTACACCTTC.

The table lists this clone with a count of one. The rearrangement joins TRBV27 to TRBJ2-1, with 8 bases that match TRBD2. The V gene end was trimmed by 6 bases and the J gene end by 1 base; junction bases not matched to a gene: 8. Germline V gene sequence: CDR1 MNHEY, CDR2 SMNVEV (reference sequence). The CDR3 runs 16 residues. CDR3 nucleotides: TGTGCCAGCAGGGGGAACGGGAGGGCATCCTACAATGAGCAGTTCTTC. Translation gives CASRGNGRASYNEQFF.

The V and J genes are TRBV5-1 and TRBJ2-7; TRBD2 aligns across 10 bases. Germline trimming cut 4 bases from V and 7 bases from J; bases unmatched to any gene: 5. This CDR3 contains 13 residues. Germline-derived CDR1 and CDR2 are SGHRS and YFSETQ. This CDR3 reads CASSTSGIREQYF. The CDR3 bases are TGCGCCAGCAGCACTAGCGGGATTCGGGAGCAGTACTTC. Drawing the rest from reference TRBV5-1 and TRBJ2-7, the complete variable domain is KAGVTQTPRYLIKTRGQQVTLSCSPISGHRSVSWYQQTPGQGLQFLFEYFSETQRNKGNFPGRFSGRQFSNSRSEMNVSTLELGDSALYLCASSTSGIREQYFGPGTRLTVT.

V gene TRBV10-1 combines with J gene TRBJ1-1; D gene ambiguous. The V and J ends lost 0 bases and 0 bases respectively, with 8 bases between them. This CDR3 region has 15 residues. Germline CDR1 and CDR2: WNHNN and SYGVQD (reference sequence). The CDR3 is CASSESRQLNTEAFF. In DNA form, the CDR3 reads TGCGCCAGCAGTGAGTCGAGGCAATTGAACACTGAAGCTTTCTTT.

This rearrangement joins TRBV2 to TRBJ2-7; D perhaps matches TRBD2 (6 bases). The CDR3 loop spans 13 amino acids. Trimming took off 5 bases at V and 4 bases at J, with 12 bases between the two ends. Germline V CDR1 and CDR2: SNHLY, FYNNEI. CDR3 coding DNA: TGTGCCAGCAGTCCGGAGGGACCGTACGAGCAGTACTTC. It translates to CASSPEGPYEQYF.

This clone was counted once. The chain uses TRBV2 and TRBJ1-6, with 9 bases matching TRBD1. The CDR3 is made up of 14 amino acids. Trimming took 6 bases from V and 8 from J; bases not matched to a gene: 5. The V gene's germline CDR1 is SNHLY and CDR2 FYNNEI. CDR3 protein: CASSPDRGDSPLHF. The CDR3 nucleotides read TGTGCCAGCAGCCCGGACAGGGGAGATTCACCCCTCCACTTT.

The gene calls are TRBV2 and TRBJ1-4, with 7 bases aligning to TRBD1. Per germline, CDR1 SNHLY and CDR2 FYNNEI. The CDR3 extends over 18 amino acids. Trimming at V came to 3 bases and at J to 0 bases, leaving 10 bases not matched to a gene. This CDR3 is CASSDATGTLATNEKLFF. The CDR3, as DNA: TGTGCCAGCAGTGACGCGACAGGGACTTTAGCAACTAATGAAAAACTGTTTTTT.

The rearrangement uses TRBV28 and TRBJ2-1, with D perhaps TRBD1 (5 bases). This CDR3 comprises 14 residues. CDR1 is MDHEN, CDR2 SYDVKM, per germline. V was shortened by 5 bases and J by 2 bases, with 10 bases between the two germline ends. Here the CDR3 DNA reads TGTGCCAGCAGTCCCCTGGACACCTACAATGAGCAGTTCTTC. Its protein is CASSPLDTYNEQFF.

This clone was recorded once. The chain couples TRBV4-1 to TRBJ1-2; D unresolved. The CDR3 runs to 16 residues. Between the trimmed V and J ends, which lost 0 bases and 1 base, there was a span of 12 bases. Germline V gives CDR1 MGHRA, CDR2 YSYEKL. The CDR3 DNA is TGCGCCAGCAGCCAAGAAGTTGGACTCCTTAACTATGGCTACACCTTC. This encodes CASSQEVGLLNYGYTF.

This clone was seen only a few times. The chain joins TRBV7-9 to TRBJ2-7, with 10 nucleotides matching TRBD2. There are 16 residues in the CDR3. Germline V gene sequence: CDR1 SEHNR, CDR2 FQNEAQ (reference sequence). V shed 3 bases and J 3 bases; nucleotides not matched to a gene: 8. The CDR3 bases are TGTGCCAGCAGCTTCGACAGCGGGAGGGATTTCTACGAGCAGTACTTC. Its protein is CASSFDSGRDFYEQYF. The whole variable domain, remainder taken from reference TRBV7-9 and TRBJ2-7, is DTGVSQNPRHKITKRGQNVTFRCDPISEHNRLYWYRQTLGQGPEFLTYFQNEAQLEKSRLLSDRFSAERPKGSFSTLEIQRTEQGDSAMYLCASSFDSGRDFYEQYFGPGTRLTVT.

CDR3 nucleotides: TGTGCCAGCAGCCGACTAGCGGTAGATACGCAGTATTTT. Its protein is CASSRLAVDTQYF. The chain carries TRBV6-2 or TRBV6-3 and TRBJ2-3; TRBD2 matches at 9 bases. Looked up from germline, CDR1 is MNHEY and CDR2 is SVGEGT. V shed 6 bases and J 5 bases; nucleotides not matched to a gene: 3. The CDR3 has 13 amino acids.

V and J are TRBV7-9 and TRBJ2-1, with a weak D call TRBD1 (5 bases). In germline, CDR1 is SEHNR, CDR2 FQNEAQ (reference sequence). The CDR3 covers 14 residues. The V gene lost 8 bases and the J gene lost 6 bases, with 17 bases spanning the gap. For the CDR3, the DNA is TGTGCCAGCCTGGCTGGGTCTGGGGCCAATGAGCAGTTCTTC. Its protein is CASLAGSGANEQFF.

The chain carries TRBV6-5 and TRBJ2-2, with D perhaps TRBD1 (5 bases). V lost 7 bases and J lost 2, with 11 bases in between. The CDR3 totals 14 residues. The V gene's germline CDR1 is MNHEY and CDR2 SVGAGI. The CDR3 spells CASIKGPNTGELFF. DNA of the CDR3: TGTGCCAGCATAAAGGGGCCTAACACCGGGGAGCTGTTTTTT.

This sequence joins TRBV12-3 or TRBV12-4 and TRBJ2-1; no reliable D call. V was pared by 2 bases and J by 8 bases, with 7 bases between. The CDR3 spans 12 residues. The CDR3 sequence: CASSLTVDEQFF. CDR3 DNA: TGTGCCAGCAGTTTAACGGTCGATGAGCAGTTCTTC.

The chain links TRBV27 to TRBJ1-6; D gene unclear. Trimming shortened V by 5 bases and J by 6 bases, and 8 bases separated the two germline ends. Germline V gives CDR1 MNHEY, CDR2 SMNVEV (reference sequence). The CDR3 is 13 residues long. The CDR3 loop reads CASSNYRNSPLHF. The CDR3 bases are TGTGCCAGCAGTAACTATCGTAATTCACCCCTCCACTTT.

This chain links TRBV2 with TRBJ1-5; TRBD1 matches at 7 bases. The germline V gene has CDR1 SNHLY and CDR2 FYNNEI. The V and J ends lost 6 bases and 3 bases, in that order; junction bases with no gene match: 11. This CDR3 contains 16 residues. The CDR3 nucleotides read TGTGCCAGCAGACGCGCCGGGGACAGACACAATCAGCCCCAGCATTTT. Encoded protein: CASRRAGDRHNQPQHF.

The chain recombines TRBV18 with TRBJ2-7; tentative D call: TRBD1 (6 bases). The germline V gene encodes CDR1 KGHSH and CDR2 LQKENI. The CDR3 consists of 16 residues. V lost 6 bases, J lost 6 bases, and 24 bases lay in between. CDR3 nucleotides: TGTGCCAGCTCCCCTCAGGGGCCTTCCAACCGGGGCGAGCAGTACTTC. Protein product: CASSPQGPSNRGEQYF.

The J gene is TRBJ2-1, the V gene TRBV7-9; D uncertain. This CDR3 contains 13 residues. Trimming took 2 bases from V and 6 from J, leaving 8 bases between them. The V gene's germline CDR1 is SEHNR and CDR2 FQNEAQ (reference sequence). The CDR3 here is CASSLLTPNEQFF. The CDR3 nucleotides read TGTGCCAGCAGCTTATTGACTCCCAATGAGCAGTTCTTC.

In this sample, this clone turned up once. The rearrangement links TRBV9 to TRBJ2-1; maybe TRBD2 (7 bases). The CDR3 totals 15 residues. V was pared by 0 bases and J by 2 bases, with 9 bases between. Germline V CDR1 and CDR2: SGDLS, YYNGEE. This CDR3 is CASSVGGGPYNEQFF. The CDR3 bases are TGTGCCAGCAGCGTAGGCGGGGGCCCCTACAATGAGCAGTTCTTC.

Only one count was recorded for this clone. The chain joins TRBV7-8 to TRBJ1-5; D might be TRBD1 (5 bases). The CDR3 consists of 14 residues. V lost 2 bases and J 5 bases, leaving 10 bases between the germline ends. Germline V gene data show CDR1 as SGHVS and CDR2 as FQNEAQ. Here the CDR3 DNA reads TGTGCCAGCAGCTTAAATGGCAGGGATCAGCCCCAGCATTTT. Protein product: CASSLNGRDQPQHF.

The chain recombines TRBV14 with TRBJ1-1; 8 nucleotides match TRBD1. The CDR3 is 16 amino acids. The germline gives CDR1 SGHDN, CDR2 FVKESK. V lost 2 bases, J lost 3 bases, and 8 bases stayed unmatched. The CDR3 region has the DNA TGTGCCAGCAGCCAACTCAGGGGGCCTGGATACACTGAAGCTTTCTTT. It encodes CASSQLRGPGYTEAFF.

The gene calls are TRBV4-2 and TRBJ2-7; TRBD2 is a possible D gene (7 bases). Trimming removed 1 base at V and 6 bases at J, with 19 bases between. This CDR3 has 16 amino acids. Germline-derived CDR1 and CDR2 are LGHNA and YNFKEQ. The CDR3 reads CASSQGHGGGASEQYF. The CDR3 nucleotides read TGTGCCAGCAGCCAAGGCCATGGTGGGGGGGCTTCCGAGCAGTACTTC.

The rearrangement joins TRBV18 to TRBJ1-2; weak D call: TRBD1 (5 bases). V was pared by 6 bases and J by 1 base, with 9 bases between. This CDR3 has 13 residues. Germline loops: CDR1 KGHSH, CDR2 LQKENI. The CDR3 nucleotides read TGTGCCAGCTCTACCGACAGTAACTATGGCTACACCTTC. Its protein is CASSTDSNYGYTF.

This clone was found once. V and J are TRBV6-1 and TRBJ1-5, with D uncertain. V dropped 3 bases and J dropped 4 bases, with 22 bases sitting between them. CDR1 MNHNS and CDR2 SASEGT come from the germline V gene. This CDR3 spans 18 amino acids. The CDR3 bases are TGTGCCAGCAGTGATTTACGGGAGAACCCTACTTTTAATCAGCCCCAGCATTTT. Translated: CASSDLRENPTFNQPQHF.

This clone has a handful of counts. This rearrangement joins TRBV5-1 to TRBJ2-7; 8 positions agree with TRBD2. The CDR3 is made up of 15 amino acids. Trimming cost V 4 bases and J 2 bases; bases outside gene matches: 8. From germline, CDR1 is SGHRS and CDR2 YFSETQ. As DNA, the CDR3 is TGCGCCAGCAGCACCACTAGCGGACAAGCCTACGAGCAGTACTTC. This encodes CASSTTSGQAYEQYF. Full variable domain (rest looked up from reference TRBV5-1 and TRBJ2-7): KAGVTQTPRYLIKTRGQQVTLSCSPISGHRSVSWYQQTPGQGLQFLFEYFSETQRNKGNFPGRFSGRQFSNSRSEMNVSTLELGDSALYLCASSTTSGQAYEQYFGPGTRLTVT.

The rearrangement uses TRBV7-9 and TRBJ1-1; 7 bases are shared with TRBD1. The germline CDR1 and CDR2 sequences are SEHNR and FQNEAQ (reference sequence). CDR3 length equals 15 residues. V dropped 2 bases and J dropped 1; count of bases not matched to a gene: 4. The DNA of the CDR3 is TGTGCCAGCAGCTTAAGGAACAGGGGGAACACTGAAGCTTTCTTT. This encodes CASSLRNRGNTEAFF. Based on the CDR3 plus reference TRBV7-9 and TRBJ1-1, the full variable domain is DTGVSQNPRHKITKRGQNVTFRCDPISEHNRLYWYRQTLGQGPEFLTYFQNEAQLEKSRLLSDRFSAERPKGSFSTLEIQRTEQGDSAMYLCASSLRNRGNTEAFFGQGTRLTVV.

The chain is built from TRBV29-1 and TRBJ2-1, with D perhaps TRBD2 (5 bases). The V end lost 8 bases, the J end lost 4 bases, and 9 bases lay between the germline ends. Germline values: CDR1 SQVTM, CDR2 ANQGSEA. The CDR3 is 11 amino acids. This CDR3 reads CSSRGYNEQFF. The CDR3 DNA follows: TGCAGCTCTCGAGGGTACAATGAGCAGTTCTTC.

CDR3 amino acids: CAWSPGTGAAGEQYF. CDR3 DNA sequence: TGTGCCTGGAGTCCGGGGACAGGGGCCGCGGGGGAGCAGTACTTC. This chain connects TRBV30 to TRBJ2-7, with 10 nucleotides matching TRBD1. Per the germline V gene, CDR1 is GTSNPN and CDR2 is SVGIG (reference sequence). The CDR3 contains 15 residues. V lost 2 bases and J lost 7; bases outside the gene matches: 11.